The present entry profiles one T cell receptor beta chain with its context. This sample was included in a study of patients and donors after allogeneic stem cell transplantation. CDR1 LGHDT and CDR2 YNNKEL come from the germline V gene (reference sequence). The germline V and J ends were trimmed by 4 bases and 4 bases, with 22 bases remaining between them. The CDR3 sequence is 17 residues long. TCRdb passed the RT-PCR reads through MiXCR, listing each CDR3 protein once. This sample yields approximately 200,000 distinct CDR3 sequences, of which over 12% are seen a single time; 11% belongs to the top ten.

Source material: blood, either unsorted or a sorted T cell fraction (not recorded which). The chain employs TRBV3-1 and TRBJ2-5; possibly TRBD2 for D (5 bases). This TCR was recovered from a human donor who was either an allogeneic HSCT recipient or a stem cell or donor lymphocyte infusion donor (not recorded which). It is not recorded whose cells these are; they may come from a transplant donor. Here the CDR3 DNA reads TGTGCCAGCAGCCCCGAGTGGGAGAGGGCCTCGGGAGAGACCCAGTACTTC. This encodes CASSPEWERASGETQYF.